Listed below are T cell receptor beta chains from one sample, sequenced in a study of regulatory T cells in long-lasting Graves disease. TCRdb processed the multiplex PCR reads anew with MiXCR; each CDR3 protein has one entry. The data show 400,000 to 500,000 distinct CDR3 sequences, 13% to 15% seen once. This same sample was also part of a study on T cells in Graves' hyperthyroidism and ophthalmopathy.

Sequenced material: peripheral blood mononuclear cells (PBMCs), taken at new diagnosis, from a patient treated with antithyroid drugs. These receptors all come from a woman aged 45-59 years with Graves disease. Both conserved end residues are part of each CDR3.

CAGRPTSGVYEQYF	TRBV28	TRBJ2-7
CASSLIWQHHSPLHF	TRBV5-5	TRBJ1-6
CASSFPGQSYEQYF	TRBV4-1	TRBJ2-7
CASSLGVSSSEQYF	TRBV7-9	TRBJ2-7
CASSDQKQVYGYTF	TRBV6-1	TRBJ1-2
CSARAGALEAFF	TRBV20-1	TRBJ1-1
CASMGQNTEAFF	TRBV19	TRBJ1-1
CASSQAGTSGHAKYNEQFF	TRBV3-1	TRBJ2-1
CASSQSGGRRETQYF	TRBV5-1	TRBJ2-5
CASNPGQGLGQPQHF	TRBV12-3/TRBV12-4	TRBJ1-5
CAIRGGWKETQYF	TRBV10-3	TRBJ2-5
CASSPGQGVLYTEAFF	TRBV28	TRBJ1-1
CSALTGGSYEQYF	TRBV20-1	TRBJ2-7
CAISLGNEQYF	TRBV10-3	TRBJ2-7
CAWSLDMNTEAFF	TRBV30	TRBJ1-1
CASRRDSLNEKLFF	TRBV7-9	TRBJ1-4
CASSALGGARETQYF	TRBV5-1	TRBJ2-5
CASSLQGYQPQHF	TRBV12-3/TRBV12-4	TRBJ1-5
CAWSVGLENTDTQYF	TRBV30	TRBJ2-3
CASGTGEPQHF	TRBV2	TRBJ1-5
CASSLETGGRPYEQYF	TRBV28	TRBJ2-7
CASSYSYRVAPTDTQYF	TRBV6-2/TRBV6-3	TRBJ2-3
CASTSERAAVYGYTF	TRBV12-3/TRBV12-4	TRBJ1-2
CSARGPRGLAGAEDTQYF	TRBV20-1	TRBJ2-3
CASSSTGTRADTQYF	TRBV5-1	TRBJ2-3
CASSLQAGGTDTQYF	TRBV28	TRBJ2-3
CASSETSGIQETQYF	TRBV10-2	TRBJ2-5
CASSPDRNYEQYF	TRBV3-1	TRBJ2-7
CASNPGTGGREQYF	TRBV7-9	TRBJ2-7
CASSFALYGYTF	TRBV28	TRBJ1-2
CASSLFGDTIYF	TRBV28	TRBJ1-3
CASSGLAGGVDTQYF	TRBV6-1	TRBJ2-3
CACTPDTEAFF	TRBV30	TRBJ1-1
CASSPSSGSYNEQFF	TRBV9	TRBJ2-1
CAISEDRSSEAFF	TRBV10-3	TRBJ1-1
CASSLARRERDSYEQYF	TRBV5-1	TRBJ2-7
CASSLPRHGAFF	TRBV28	TRBJ1-1
CSVEDKTRETQYF	TRBV29-1	TRBJ2-5
CASSFPTGGWNTEAFF	TRBV27	TRBJ1-1
CASPPPRTGGTEAFF	TRBV18	TRBJ1-1
CASREQGALSNSPLHF	TRBV12-3/TRBV12-4	TRBJ1-6
CASSEAGVYPNEQFF	TRBV6-1	TRBJ2-1
CASSRGTVSYEQYF	TRBV11-2	TRBJ2-7
CASSFSLAGNADTQYF	TRBV28	TRBJ2-3
CASSYNGRYEQYF	TRBV6-5	TRBJ2-7
CASGERESDEQYF	TRBV10-2	TRBJ2-7
CASSFVQGGYTF	TRBV7-8	TRBJ1-2
CASSLERGQGYGYTF	TRBV3-1	TRBJ1-2
CASSKNRGSTDTQYF	TRBV2	TRBJ2-3
CASSPYPTTSGSTDTQYF	TRBV5-1	TRBJ2-3
CSARDRLAGGPQEGYEQYF	TRBV20-1	TRBJ2-7
CSARAADRGGNQPQHF	TRBV20-1	TRBJ1-5